This T cell receptor (beta chain) was observed in a study of OX40 agonist ivuxolimab in advanced cancers. Study details: The treatment was a fully human IgG2 OX40 agonist, ivuxolimab. Prior anti-PD-1, anti-PD-L1 or anti-CTLA-4 therapy was allowed; 30% to 40% had some. Patients receiving dose escalation had hepatocellular carcinoma, melanoma, renal cell or head and neck cancer.

The germline V gene encodes CDR1 SGHNT and CDR2 YYREEE (reference sequence). CDR3 size: 14 residues. V lost 4 bases to trimming and J lost 4 bases, with 11 bases between them. Assay: immunoSEQ multiplex PCR; the TCRdb copy retains only in-frame clones and omits some. This sample has some 99,000 clones, with roughly 89% found just once. V gene TRBV5-4 combines with J gene TRBJ1-4, with D perhaps TRBD1 (5 bases). The TCR comes from an adult with an advanced solid tumor such as melanoma, head and neck, liver or kidney cancer. This specimen was CD4+ or CD8+ T cells sorted from blood, taken in a trial of the OX40 agonist ivuxolimab. DNA of the CDR3: TGTGCCAGCAGCCGGGATCAGGGTAATGAAAAACTGTTTTTT. This sequence encodes CASSRDQGNEKLFF.